The 21 T cell receptor beta chains below were found in one sample sequenced in a study of cytomegalovirus exposure and HLA in healthy donors. The PCR had 60 Vbeta and 13 Jbeta primers. Assay used: immunoSEQ multiplex PCR; TCRdb lists only in-frame clones, some missing. The sample has tens of thousands of clones, approximately 75% seen once. The sequencing sample was made of PBMCs. The receptors stem from a man in his 60s in good health and CMV-seropositive.

The chain is built from TRBV7-2 and TRBJ2-2, with 14 bases identical to TRBD2. This CDR3 region has 19 residues. Germline values: CDR1 SGHTA, CDR2 FQGNSA. Trimming took 4 bases from V and 4 from J; bases not matched to a gene: 11. The CDR3 loop is CASSSTRTSGRPRTGELFF. CDR3 nucleotide sequence: TGTGCCAGCAGCTCGACTCGGACTAGCGGGAGGCCGCGCACCGGGGAGCTGTTTTTT. Using reference TRBV7-2 and TRBJ2-2 for the parts outside the CDR3, the full variable domain is GAGVSQSPSNKVTEKGKDVELRCDPISGHTALYWYRQSLGQGLEFLIYFQGNSAPDKSGLPSDRFSAERTGGSVSTLTIQRTQQEDSAVYLCASSSTRTSGRPRTGELFFGEGSRLTVL.

The chain has TRBV6-1 and TRBJ2-7, with D tentatively TRBD1 (6 bases). The germline V gene has CDR1 MNHNS and CDR2 SASEGT. Trimming removed 6 bases from V and 4 bases from J, with 13 bases in between. CDR3 length: 13 residues. The DNA for the CDR3 is TGTGCCAGCAGCTCGCAACAGGGTTACGAGCAGTACTTC. This codes for CASSSQQGYEQYF.

The chain uses TRBV19 and TRBJ1-4; 9 nucleotides match TRBD1. Germline CDR1 reads LNHDA; CDR2 reads SQIVND (reference sequence). The junction had 9 bases not matched to a gene; V was cut back by 10 bases and J by 6 bases. This CDR3 has 14 amino acids. This chain's CDR3 is CATQNRGRDEKLFF. The CDR3 DNA reads TGTGCCACCCAAAACAGGGGGCGGGATGAAAAACTGTTTTTT.

J is TRBJ1-2 and V is TRBV7-9; D is unresolved. Between the trimmed V and J ends, which lost 1 base and 6 bases, there was a span of 12 bases. Germline V lookup: CDR1 SEHNR, CDR2 FQNEAQ (reference sequence). This CDR3 is built from 14 residues. The CDR3 nucleotides are TGTGCCAGCAGCTTAGAGCGGCCCTTAGATGGCTACACCTTC. As protein: CASSLERPLDGYTF. Filled out from reference TRBV7-9 and TRBJ1-2, the complete variable domain reads DTGVSQNPRHKITKRGQNVTFRCDPISEHNRLYWYRQTLGQGPEFLTYFQNEAQLEKSRLLSDRFSAERPKGSFSTLEIQRTEQGDSAMYLCASSLERPLDGYTFGSGTRLTVV.

The rearrangement joins TRBV7-9 to TRBJ2-1, with D perhaps matching TRBD2 (5 bases). CDR1 is SEHNR, CDR2 FQNEAQ, per germline (reference sequence). There are 14 residues in the CDR3. V dropped 6 bases and J dropped 9 bases, with 18 bases sitting between them. CDR3 nucleotide sequence: TGTGCCAGCAGTTTGAGGAACGGGGTTCGTGAGCAGTTCTTC. Protein product: CASSLRNGVREQFF.

This chain uses TRBV5-1 with TRBJ1-4, with 9 bases fitting TRBD1. Losses at the gene ends were 0 bases for V and 4 bases for J; bases not matched to a gene: 4. CDR3 size: 16 residues. The V gene's germline CDR1 is SGHRS and CDR2 YFSETQ. This CDR3 is CASSLGGTGFNEKLFF. In DNA, the CDR3 is TGCGCCAGCAGCTTGGGGGGGACAGGGTTTAATGAAAAACTGTTTTTT. The complete variable domain, with remaining parts taken from reference TRBV5-1 and TRBJ1-4, reads KAGVTQTPRYLIKTRGQQVTLSCSPISGHRSVSWYQQTPGQGLQFLFEYFSETQRNKGNFPGRFSGRQFSNSRSEMNVSTLELGDSALYLCASSLGGTGFNEKLFFGSGTQLSVL.

The table lists this clone with a count of one. V gene TRBV29-1 combines with J gene TRBJ2-5; 14 nucleotides match TRBD2. From germline, CDR1 is SQVTM and CDR2 ANQGSEA. The CDR3 runs to 15 residues. V lost 5 bases, J lost 1 base, and 3 bases stayed unmatched. The CDR3 here is CSVTGTSGGQETQYF. As DNA, the CDR3 is TGCAGCGTTACGGGGACTAGCGGGGGCCAAGAGACCCAGTACTTC.

The J gene is TRBJ1-6, the V gene TRBV19; a weak D match, TRBD1 (6 bases). Trimming cost V 7 bases and J 2 bases, with 9 bases left between them. The CDR3 consists of 14 residues. The V gene's germline CDR1 is LNHDA and CDR2 SQIVND (reference sequence). The CDR3 DNA reads as TGTGCCAGTACCCAGGGGCCCTATAATTCACCCCTCCACTTT. This codes for CASTQGPYNSPLHF.

The chain is built from TRBV18 and TRBJ2-7; D might be TRBD1 (5 bases). V was pared by 4 bases and J by 2 bases, with 9 bases between. This CDR3 is 13 amino acids long. CDR1 and CDR2 (germline): KGHSH, LQKENI. The CDR3 DNA is TGTGCCAGCTCACGAAGACAGACCTACGAGCAGTACTTC. Amino acid sequence: CASSRRQTYEQYF.

The rearrangement uses TRBV6-1 and TRBJ1-3; 7 bases agree with TRBD1. Germline trimming cut 0 bases from V and 0 bases from J; bases unmatched to any gene: 11. CDR3 size: 19 residues. The germline gives CDR1 MNHNS, CDR2 SASEGT. The CDR3 protein is CASSEAIFRDSRSGNTIYF. As DNA, the CDR3 is TGTGCCAGCAGTGAAGCCATCTTCCGGGACAGCCGCTCTGGAAACACCATATATTTT.

V gene TRBV7-9 combines with J gene TRBJ2-3; tentative D call: TRBD1 (5 bases). V lost 2 bases, J lost 1 base, and 7 bases lay in between. The germline V gene has CDR1 SEHNR and CDR2 FQNEAQ (reference sequence). CDR3 length equals 14 residues. CDR3 coding DNA: TGTGCCAGCAGCTTATTAGGGGGCACAGATACGCAGTATTTT. Encoded protein: CASSLLGGTDTQYF.

This sequence joins TRBV6-5 and TRBJ2-7; 7 nucleotides align to TRBD2. Per the germline V gene, CDR1 is MNHEY and CDR2 is SVGAGI. Trimming removed 2 bases from V and 2 bases from J; junction bases left unmatched: 9. CDR3 length: 16 amino acids. CDR3 DNA sequence: TGTGCCAGCAGTTACCGGGTCACCGGGACTACCTACGAGCAGTACTTC. Protein product: CASSYRVTGTTYEQYF.

V usage is TRBV7-9 and J usage is TRBJ2-3; the match to TRBD2 covers 7 bases. CDR1 SEHNR and CDR2 FQNEAQ come from the germline V gene (reference sequence). The CDR3 sequence is 16 residues long. After removal of 1 base from V and 4 bases from J, the junction contained 8 bases not matched to a gene. CDR3 sequence: CASSLDWSGASDTQYF. CDR3 coding DNA: TGTGCCAGCAGCTTAGATTGGAGCGGGGCTTCAGATACGCAGTATTTT.

The chain uses TRBV6-6 and TRBJ2-7; TRBD2 aligns across 11 bases. The CDR3 runs to 15 residues. The germline CDR1 and CDR2 sequences are MNHNY and SVGAGI (reference sequence). V lost 5 bases, J lost 2 bases, and 5 bases stayed unmatched. DNA of the CDR3: TGTGCCAGCAGTGGGACTAGCGGATACACCTACGAGCAGTACTTC. Its protein is CASSGTSGYTYEQYF.

The chain uses TRBV6-1 and TRBJ2-7; D is possibly TRBD2 (7 bases). The V and J ends lost 2 bases and 4 bases respectively, with 15 bases between them. The CDR3 runs 15 residues. Per germline, CDR1 MNHNS and CDR2 SASEGT. CDR3 loop: CASSERTGGPYEQYF. For the CDR3, the DNA is TGTGCCAGCAGTGAAAGAACGGGGGGCCCTTACGAGCAGTACTTC.

The chain joins TRBV15 to TRBJ2-3; 13 bases line up with TRBD2. CDR1 is LNHNV, CDR2 YYDKDF, per germline (reference sequence). The CDR3 covers 17 residues. After removal of 2 bases from V and 2 bases from J, the junction contained 4 bases not matched to a gene. The CDR3 coding sequence is TGTGCCACCAGCAGACGGACTAGCGGGGGCCCCACAGATACGCAGTATTTT. Its translation is CATSRRTSGGPTDTQYF. Full variable domain (remainder filled in from reference TRBV15 and TRBJ2-3): DAMVIQNPRYQVTQFGKPVTLSCSQTLNHNVMYWYQQKSSQAPKLLFHYYDKDFNNEADTPDNFQSRRPNTSFCFLDIRSPGLGDTAMYLCATSRRTSGGPTDTQYFGPGTRLTVL.

With regard to this clone: Mismatch with germline at one junction end may stem from a read error. This same CDR3 is encoded by further DNA sequences in the sample. This rearrangement joins TRBV11-3 to TRBJ2-1, with 10 nucleotides matching TRBD2. The CDR3 runs 14 residues. Per germline, CDR1 SGHNT and CDR2 YENEEA. In nucleotides, the CDR3 is TGCGCCAGCAGGGCTAGCGGGAGTATGGGTGAGCAGTTCTTC. It codes for CASRASGSMGEQFF. The entire variable domain, with the rest obtained from reference TRBV11-3 and TRBJ2-1, is as follows: EAGVVQSPRYKIIEKKQPVAFWCNPISGHNTLYWYLQNLGQGPELLIRYENEEAVDDSQLPKDRFSAERLKGVDSTLKIQPAELGDSAVYLCASRASGSMGEQFFGPGTRLTVL.

The V gene is TRBV6-4, the J gene TRBJ1-1; TRBD1 aligns across 7 bases. The germline V gene has CDR1 MRHNA and CDR2 SNTAGT. CDR3 size: 13 residues. The V gene end was trimmed by 4 bases and the J gene end by 3 bases; junction bases not matched to a gene: 2. CDR3 DNA sequence: TGTGCCAGCAGTGCAACAGGGGACACTGAAGCTTTCTTT. This encodes CASSATGDTEAFF.

This chain connects TRBV7-8 to TRBJ1-2; D unclear. This CDR3 has 16 residues. CDR1 is SGHVS, CDR2 FQNEAQ, per germline. Trimming stripped 1 base from V and 0 bases from J, with 12 bases between. The CDR3 is CASSLEAAVSNYGYTF. The CDR3 DNA reads as TGTGCCAGCAGCTTAGAGGCGGCAGTATCTAACTATGGCTACACCTTC.

The rearrangement uses TRBV6-1 and TRBJ2-2; possibly TRBD2 for D (6 bases). Germline V gives CDR1 MNHNS, CDR2 SASEGT. The CDR3 runs to 16 residues. The V gene lost 2 bases and the J gene lost 1 base, with 11 bases spanning the gap. This CDR3 reads CASSEQVGGNTGELFF. The DNA for the CDR3 is TGTGCCAGCAGTGAACAAGTGGGAGGGAACACCGGGGAGCTGTTTTTT.

The V call is TRBV19, the J call TRBJ2-7; 8 nucleotides line up with TRBD1. Losses at the gene ends were 7 bases for V and 1 base for J; bases not matched to a gene: 12. This CDR3 spans 16 amino acids. Germline-derived CDR1 and CDR2 are LNHDA and SQIVND (reference sequence). CDR3 sequence reads: CASTPQATGGSYEQYF. The DNA of the CDR3 is TGTGCCAGTACCCCCCAAGCTACAGGGGGATCCTACGAGCAGTACTTC. Looking up the rest from reference TRBV19 and TRBJ2-7 gives the full variable domain: DGGITQSPKYLFRKEGQNVTLSCEQNLNHDAMYWYRQDPGQGLRLIYYSQIVNDFQKGDIAEGYSVSREKKESFPLTVTSAQKNPTAFYLCASTPQATGGSYEQYFGPGTRLTVT.